This entry lists 13 T cell receptor beta chains sequenced from one sample in a study of blood T cells in healthy people across ages. Alongside a J-beta primer mix, a sample-barcoded 5' primer served in a second PCR lasting 7 to 11 cycles. TCRdb reprocessed the 5' RACE reads with MiXCR, giving one entry per CDR3 protein. The data show roughly 1,500,000 distinct CDR3 sequences, about 32% seen once. Sequencing input: blood. These receptors were collected from a woman under 40 in good health.

The rearrangement joins TRBV13 to TRBJ2-3; D call uncertain. The CDR3 length is 14 residues. Germline V gives CDR1 PRHDT, CDR2 FYEKMQ (reference sequence). V was clipped by 5 bases and J by 5 bases, with 14 bases between them. The CDR3 DNA is TGTGCCAGCAGCGATCCTTTCAGGCAAGATACGCAGTATTTT. It codes for CASSDPFRQDTQYF. Together with reference TRBV13 and TRBJ2-3, the CDR3 gives the full variable domain: AAGVIQSPRHLIKEKRETATLKCYPIPRHDTVYWYQQGPGQDPQFLISFYEKMQSDKGSIPDRFSAQQFSDYHSELNMSSLELGDSALYFCASSDPFRQDTQYFGPGTRLTVL.

The chain carries TRBV6-1 and TRBJ2-4; 9 bases are shared with TRBD1. The J call may be faulty, since TRBJ2-7 better matches the DNA end. The CDR3 extends over 14 amino acids. Germline lookup yields CDR1 MNHNS and CDR2 SASEGT. The CDR3: CASSDGTGLNEQYF. The CDR3 bases are TGTGCCAGCAGTGATGGGACAGGGCTAAACGAGCAGTACTTC.

This rearrangement joins TRBV27 to TRBJ2-1, with D perhaps matching TRBD1 (7 bases). Per germline, CDR1 MNHEY and CDR2 SMNVEV (reference sequence). The CDR3 extends over 13 amino acids. Trimming removed 6 bases at V and 7 bases at J, with 13 bases between. CDR3 loop: CASRQAGGNEQFF. For the CDR3, the DNA is TGTGCCAGCAGACAAGCAGGGGGGAATGAGCAGTTCTTC.

This clonotype appeared a few times. The junction departs from germline at one end; a sequencing error may be responsible. The chain combines TRBV12-3 or TRBV12-4 with TRBJ1-5, with a weak D call TRBD1 (5 bases). The CDR3 loop spans 16 amino acids. This chain's CDR3 is CACSPHGDGPNQPQHF. The CDR3 DNA follows: TGTGCCTGCAGTCCCCATGGGGACGGTCCAAATCAGCCCCAGCATTTT.

This clonotype has a handful of counts. This sequence joins TRBV29-1 and TRBJ1-1, with a weak D call TRBD1 (6 bases). There are 14 residues in the CDR3. V gave up 6 bases and J gave up 0 bases, with 14 bases separating them. Germline V lookup: CDR1 SQVTM, CDR2 ANQGSEA. CDR3 sequence: CSVYVGHVNTEAFF. CDR3 DNA: TGCAGCGTGTACGTGGGACACGTGAACACTGAAGCTTTCTTT.

This clonotype was seen a few times. The rearrangement links TRBV5-1 to TRBJ2-5; 9 bases agree with TRBD2. Germline assignment: CDR1 SGHRS and CDR2 YFSETQ. The CDR3 extends over 15 amino acids. With V trimmed by 0 bases and J by 2 bases, 2 bases remained unmatched. The chain's CDR3 is CASSLVTSGQETQYF. The CDR3 DNA sequence: TGCGCCAGCAGCTTGGTTACTAGCGGGCAAGAGACCCAGTACTTC.

V usage is TRBV7-2 and J usage is TRBJ2-5; 8 nucleotides agree with TRBD1. The DNA end favors TRBJ2-7, so the J call may be wrong. CDR3 size: 16 residues. Germline lookup yields CDR1 SGHTA and CDR2 FQGNSA. The CDR3 region is CASSLSWAGGKGEQYF. CDR3 DNA: TGTGCCAGCAGCTTGAGCTGGGCAGGGGGCAAAGGCGAGCAGTACTTC.

This clonotype was found a few times. The genes are TRBV7-2 and TRBJ2-1, with 8 bases aligning to TRBD1. This CDR3 has 16 residues. In germline, CDR1 is SGHTA, CDR2 FQGNSA. V lost 1 base to trimming and J lost 5 bases; unmatched junction nucleotides: 7. CDR3 loop: CASSLEGGQAHNEQFF. DNA of the CDR3: TGTGCCAGCAGCTTAGAGGGGGGACAGGCCCACAATGAGCAGTTCTTC.

This sequence joins TRBV7-6 and TRBJ2-5, with 10 bases matching TRBD2. V was pared by 7 bases and J by 11 bases, with 19 bases of the junction left unmatched. The CDR3 length is 16 residues. Germline CDR1 SGHVS, CDR2 FNYEAQ. CDR3 protein: CASNNQAPSGGGEQYF. The CDR3 DNA follows: TGTGCCAGCAACAACCAGGCGCCTAGCGGGGGCGGAGAGCAGTACTTC.

This chain links TRBV30 with TRBJ1-6; no definite D call. The CDR3 has 13 residues. V dropped 3 bases and J dropped 9 bases, with 12 bases sitting between them. CDR1 and CDR2 (germline): GTSNPN, SVGIG (reference sequence). This CDR3 is CAWRVGPRSPLHF. Written as DNA, the CDR3 is TGTGCCTGGAGGGTCGGACCGCGTTCACCCCTCCACTTT.

The rearrangement links TRBV27 to TRBJ2-1; D is undetermined. Germline CDR1 reads MNHEY; CDR2 reads SMNVEV (reference sequence). The CDR3 loop spans 15 amino acids. V shed 8 bases and J shed 3 bases, with 17 bases lying between them. The CDR3 region has the DNA TGTGCCAGCCAATTCCGCCTGAACCTCTACAATGAGCAGTTCTTC. This codes for CASQFRLNLYNEQFF.

The chain couples TRBV5-1 to TRBJ2-2, with TRBD1 as a possible D gene (5 bases). Trimming shortened V by 0 bases and J by 5 bases, and 11 bases separated the two germline ends. The CDR3 contains 15 residues. Germline values: CDR1 SGHRS, CDR2 YFSETQ. Written as DNA, the CDR3 is TGCGCCAGCAGCTTGGAGGGGAAGAAGACCGGGGAGCTGTTTTTT. Translation gives CASSLEGKKTGELFF.

This clonotype was found a few times. The chain combines TRBV5-1 with TRBJ2-7, with D uncertain. The germline gives CDR1 SGHRS, CDR2 YFSETQ. This CDR3 contains 16 residues. V was pared by 0 bases and J by 0 bases, with 13 bases between. The CDR3 DNA sequence: TGCGCCAGCAGCTTGGCGTTTGGACGCAGCTCCTACGAGCAGTACTTC. As protein: CASSLAFGRSSYEQYF.